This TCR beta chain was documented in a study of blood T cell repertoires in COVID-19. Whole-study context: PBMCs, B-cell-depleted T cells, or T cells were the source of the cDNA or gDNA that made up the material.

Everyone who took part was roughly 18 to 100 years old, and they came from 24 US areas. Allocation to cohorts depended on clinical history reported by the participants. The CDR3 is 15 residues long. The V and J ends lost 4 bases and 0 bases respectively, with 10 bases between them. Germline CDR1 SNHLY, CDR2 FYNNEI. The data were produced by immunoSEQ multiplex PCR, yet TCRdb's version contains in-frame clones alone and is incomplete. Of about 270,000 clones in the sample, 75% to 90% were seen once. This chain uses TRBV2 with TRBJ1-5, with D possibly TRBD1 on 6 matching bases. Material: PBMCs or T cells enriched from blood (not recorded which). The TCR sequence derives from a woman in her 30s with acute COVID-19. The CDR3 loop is CASSVDRNSNQPQHF. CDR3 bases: TGTGCCAGCAGTGTGGACAGAAATAGCAATCAGCCCCAGCATTTT.